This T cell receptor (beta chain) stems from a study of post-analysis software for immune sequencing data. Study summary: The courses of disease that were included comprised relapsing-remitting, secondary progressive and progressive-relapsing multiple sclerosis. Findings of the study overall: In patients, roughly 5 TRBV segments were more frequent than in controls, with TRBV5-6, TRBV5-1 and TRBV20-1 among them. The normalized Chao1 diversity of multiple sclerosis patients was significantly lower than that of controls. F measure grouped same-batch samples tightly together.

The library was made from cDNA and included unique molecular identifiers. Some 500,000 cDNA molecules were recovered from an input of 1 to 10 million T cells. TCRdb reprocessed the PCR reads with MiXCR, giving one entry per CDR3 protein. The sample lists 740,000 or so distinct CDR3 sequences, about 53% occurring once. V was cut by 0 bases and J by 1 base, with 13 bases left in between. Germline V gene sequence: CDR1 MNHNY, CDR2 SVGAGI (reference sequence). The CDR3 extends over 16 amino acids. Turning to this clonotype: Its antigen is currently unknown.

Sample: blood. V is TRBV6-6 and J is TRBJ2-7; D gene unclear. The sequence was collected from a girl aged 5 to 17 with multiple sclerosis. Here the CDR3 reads CASSYSTAGISYEQYF. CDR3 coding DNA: TGTGCCAGCAGTTACTCGACGGCAGGCATATCCTACGAGCAGTACTTC.